This passage covers 23 T cell receptor beta chains from one sample sequenced in a study of T cell responses to AZD1222 COVID-19 vaccine. Assay used: immunoSEQ multiplex PCR; TCRdb lists only in-frame clones, some missing. The table lists over 50,000 clones, around 81% of them singletons. The sequencing here drew on peripheral blood, taken 28 days after the second AZD1222 dose. These receptor sequences come from an adult who received the AZD1222 COVID-19 vaccine.

The J gene is TRBJ2-1, the V gene TRBV19, with 8 bases that match TRBD1. The trim removed 10 bases at V and 8 bases at J, leaving 4 bases unmatched. Germline V CDR1 and CDR2: LNHDA, SQIVND (reference sequence). The CDR3 loop spans 11 amino acids. The CDR3 region is CATQGAHEQFF. Here the CDR3 DNA reads TGTGCCACCCAGGGGGCTCATGAGCAGTTCTTC.

The J gene is TRBJ2-7, the V gene TRBV27, with 9 bases that match TRBD2. The CDR3 covers 13 residues. Germline values: CDR1 MNHEY, CDR2 SMNVEV (reference sequence). J lost 4 bases, V lost 7 bases, and 5 bases had no gene match. The CDR3 sequence is CASKGSGRYEQYF. The CDR3 nucleotides are TGTGCCAGCAAGGGTAGCGGGAGATACGAGCAGTACTTC.

This clone appeared a single time. J is TRBJ2-5 and V is TRBV5-1, with 16 bases matching TRBD2. V lost 4 bases to trimming and J lost 1 base; unmatched junction nucleotides: 4. The CDR3 consists of 17 residues. Germline CDR1 SGHRS, CDR2 YFSETQ. The DNA for the CDR3 is TGCGCCAGCAGCCCGGGGACTAGCGGGAGGGCCCAAGAGACCCAGTACTTC. Its translation is CASSPGTSGRAQETQYF.

This clone appeared a few times. The chain employs TRBV3-1 (or the pseudogene TRBV3-2) and TRBJ1-6; D is unclear. Trimming cost V 3 bases and J 8 bases, with 11 bases left between them. The CDR3 consists of 14 residues. CDR1 and CDR2 from the germline V gene are LGHDT and YNNKEL (reference sequence). The CDR3 DNA follows: TGTGCCAGCAGCCACCGCGGACCAGATTCACCCCTCCACTTT. Protein product: CASSHRGPDSPLHF.

J is TRBJ2-7 and V is TRBV3-1 (or the pseudogene TRBV3-2), with TRBD1 as a possible D gene (7 bases). The CDR3 length is 15 residues. Looked up from germline, CDR1 is LGHDT and CDR2 is YNNKEL (reference sequence). Trimming stripped 3 bases from V and 1 base from J, with 13 bases between. The CDR3 protein is CASSQMAGGSYEQYF. In DNA, the CDR3 is TGTGCCAGCAGCCAGATGGCAGGGGGGTCCTACGAGCAGTACTTC.

The chain joins TRBV19 to TRBJ1-4; D call uncertain. Looked up from germline, CDR1 is LNHDA and CDR2 is SQIVND (reference sequence). This CDR3 spans 15 amino acids. V lost 6 bases and J lost 10, with 21 bases in between. CDR3 coding DNA: TGTGCCAGTAGGACCGTCGGTGCACAGATAGGAAAACTGTTTTTT. It encodes CASRTVGAQIGKLFF.

This clone has a handful of counts. The chain carries TRBV27 and TRBJ1-1; D possibly corresponds to TRBD1 (6 bases). The CDR3 runs 14 residues. CDR1 and CDR2 from the germline V gene are MNHEY and SMNVEV (reference sequence). The V gene lost 7 bases and the J gene lost 10 bases, with 22 bases spanning the gap. CDR3 in DNA: TGTGCCAGCAACTCCGCGGGGGCGCGGGGGGGAGCTTTCTTT. Protein: CASNSAGARGGAFF.

A single count supports this clone. CDR3 region: CASSMGAGGDEQFF. In DNA, the CDR3 is TGTGCCAGTAGTATGGGGGCAGGGGGCGATGAGCAGTTCTTC. J is TRBJ2-1 and V is TRBV19, with TRBD1 matching 8 bases. The CDR3 loop spans 14 amino acids. The V segment lost 3 bases and the J segment 8 bases; nucleotides outside the gene matches: 6. Germline V gene lookup returns CDR1 LNHDA and CDR2 SQIVND (reference sequence).

The V call is TRBV9, the J call TRBJ2-2; TRBD2 matches 9 bases. The germline CDR1 and CDR2 sequences are SGDLS and YYNGEE. The CDR3 covers 16 residues. V gave up 0 bases and J gave up 7 bases; unmatched junction bases: 7. The CDR3 sequence is CASSVGVSGGGGELFF. In DNA form, the CDR3 reads TGTGCCAGCAGCGTAGGAGTTAGCGGGGGAGGCGGGGAGCTGTTTTTT.

The V and J genes are TRBV28 and TRBJ2-7; TRBD1 matches 10 bases. This CDR3 spans 15 amino acids. CDR1 and CDR2 from the germline V gene are MDHEN and SYDVKM. V trimming: 6 bases; J trimming: 1 base; junction bases outside the gene matches: 6. DNA for the CDR3: TGTGCCAGCAGCTCTGGGGACAGGGGATCCTACGAGCAGTACTTC. It specifies CASSSGDRGSYEQYF.

The CDR3 protein is CASSPPQGGSYNEQFF. In DNA form, the CDR3 reads TGTGCCAGCTCACCACCTCAAGGGGGCTCCTACAATGAGCAGTTCTTC. The chain is built from TRBV18 and TRBJ2-1; D is perhaps TRBD1 (6 bases). This CDR3 region has 16 residues. With 0 bases removed from V and 0 bases from J, the gap between germline ends came to 9 bases. The germline gives CDR1 KGHSH, CDR2 LQKENI.

The count of this clone is one. The rearrangement uses TRBV2 and TRBJ1-2; TRBD1 might be the D (6 bases). CDR1 SNHLY and CDR2 FYNNEI come from the germline V gene. The CDR3 has 16 amino acids. V was clipped by 6 bases and J by 4 bases, with 21 bases between them. The CDR3 DNA follows: TGTGCCAGCAGACCTCGGGGGGCCTTAGAAACCTATGGCTACACCTTC. This translates into CASRPRGALETYGYTF.

This clone was seen a few times. The rearrangement joins TRBV14 to TRBJ2-5; D may match TRBD1 or TRBD2 (5 bases each). Trimming removed 4 bases from V and 2 bases from J, with 14 bases in between. The CDR3 sequence is 15 residues long. CDR1 SGHDN and CDR2 FVKESK come from the germline V gene. The CDR3 spells CASSRTTWGQETQYF. DNA for the CDR3: TGTGCCAGCAGCCGCACGACCTGGGGGCAAGAGACCCAGTACTTC.

The chain joins TRBV11-2 to TRBJ2-1; possible D gene TRBD2, 6 bases. V lost 1 base and J lost 9, with 10 bases in between. CDR1 and CDR2 (germline): SGHAT, FQNNGV. This CDR3 has 13 amino acids. The CDR3 loop reads CASSLAGSLEQFF. Here the CDR3 DNA reads TGTGCCAGCAGCTTAGCCGGGAGCCTTGAGCAGTTCTTC.

The chain carries TRBV30 and TRBJ2-5; 9 bases align to TRBD2. CDR3 size: 14 residues. The V segment lost 0 bases and the J segment 4 bases; nucleotides outside the gene matches: 3. The germline V gene encodes CDR1 GTSNPN and CDR2 SVGIG (reference sequence). As DNA, the CDR3 is TGTGCCTGGAGTGTTGGGACTAGCCGAGAGACCCAGTACTTC. This translates into CAWSVGTSRETQYF.

The J gene is TRBJ1-2, the V gene TRBV28, with D possibly being TRBD1 (5 bases). Deletions cut 4 bases from V and 2 bases from J, with 5 bases between. This CDR3 is built from 12 residues. The germline V gene encodes CDR1 MDHEN and CDR2 SYDVKM. The CDR3 sequence is CASSSGNYGYTF. The CDR3 coding sequence is TGTGCCAGCAGTTCAGGGAACTATGGCTACACCTTC.

This clone was seen only once. V and J are TRBV5-6 and TRBJ1-2; weak D call: TRBD1 (6 bases). In germline, CDR1 is SGHDT, CDR2 YYEEEE. The ends were cut back, 4 bases at V and 3 bases at J, with 10 bases in the middle. This CDR3 spans 13 amino acids. CDR3 bases: TGTGCCAGCAGCCTGGACAGTCACTATGGCTACACCTTC. It specifies CASSLDSHYGYTF.

The V and J genes are TRBV2 and TRBJ2-4; D is unclear. Trimming left V 3 bases short and J 10 bases short, with 7 bases between. This CDR3 has 11 residues. Germline assignment: CDR1 SNHLY and CDR2 FYNNEI. CDR3 nucleotide sequence: TGTGCCAGCAGTGATCCCCTTATTCAGTACTTC. Residues: CASSDPLIQYF.

This clone occurred once. The chain has TRBV4-1 and TRBJ1-4; a possible D gene is TRBD1 (5 bases). Trimming left V 3 bases short and J 3 bases short, with 14 bases between. This CDR3 has 16 residues. CDR1 is MGHRA, CDR2 YSYEKL, per germline. CDR3 bases: TGCGCCAGCAGCCAGTTGGGACTTGGGTCTAATGAAAAACTGTTTTTT. Protein sequence: CASSQLGLGSNEKLFF.

The rearrangement links TRBV10-2 to TRBJ2-3; D is uncertain. Trimming removed 8 bases from V and 4 bases from J, with 16 bases in between. This CDR3 is 14 amino acids long. CDR1 is WSHSY and CDR2 is SAAADI in the germline V gene. The CDR3 sequence is CASSGIRGPDTQYF. For the CDR3, the DNA is TGCGCCAGCTCCGGAATTAGAGGTCCAGATACGCAGTATTTT.

The chain combines TRBV4-1 with TRBJ1-1; D call uncertain. The CDR3 spans 16 residues. The germline CDR1 and CDR2 sequences are MGHRA and YSYEKL. Trimming removed 3 bases at V and 1 base at J, with 15 bases between. The CDR3 nucleotides are TGCGCCAGCAGCCAGATCCCGGGCGGACCGAACACTGAAGCTTTCTTT. It translates to CASSQIPGGPNTEAFF.

The chain uses TRBV7-8 and TRBJ2-5; no clear D. Deletions cut 4 bases from V and 5 bases from J, with 2 bases between. Germline V gene sequence: CDR1 SGHVS, CDR2 FQNEAQ. The CDR3 is 10 amino acids. DNA for the CDR3: TGTGCCAGCAGCTGGGAGACCCAGTACTTC. Encoded protein: CASSWETQYF. Drawing the rest from reference TRBV7-8 and TRBJ2-5, the complete variable domain is GAGVSQSPRYKVAKRGQDVALRCDPISGHVSLFWYQQALGQGPEFLTYFQNEAQLDKSGLPSDRFFAERPEGSVSTLKIQRTQQEDSAVYLCASSWETQYFGPGTRLLVL.

The chain uses TRBV5-1 and TRBJ1-1; D is possibly TRBD1 (6 bases). The germline gives CDR1 SGHRS, CDR2 YFSETQ. V was cut by 0 bases and J by 4 bases, with 10 bases left in between. The CDR3 runs to 14 residues. The CDR3 sequence: CASSLGGGITEAFF. In DNA, the CDR3 is TGCGCCAGCAGCTTGGGAGGGGGGATCACTGAAGCTTTCTTT.